This T cell receptor (beta chain) came from a study of cytomegalovirus exposure and HLA in healthy donors. These donors, healthy bone marrow donors, were studied. The CDR3 consists of 16 residues. Unmatched junction bases numbered 9, after V lost 4 bases and J lost 6 bases. Germline V gene sequence: CDR1 SGHRS, CDR2 YFSETQ. The primer mix had 60 Vbeta and 13 Jbeta primers. Measured with immunoSEQ multiplex PCR; TCRdb has only the in-frame clones, and not every one. The repertoire has roughly 200,000 clones, over 70% of them found once; the top ten carry around 2.9%. This clone was detected a few times.

Material: PBMCs. The clonotype was recovered from a woman aged 55-69 years in good health and CMV-seropositive. This chain links TRBV5-1 with TRBJ2-1; 11 bases line up with TRBD2. This CDR3 is CASSVLLAGGGNEQFF. The CDR3 coding sequence is TGCGCCAGCAGCGTACTCTTAGCGGGAGGGGGCAATGAGCAGTTCTTC. The entire variable domain, with the rest obtained from reference TRBV5-1 and TRBJ2-1, is as follows: KAGVTQTPRYLIKTRGQQVTLSCSPISGHRSVSWYQQTPGQGLQFLFEYFSETQRNKGNFPGRFSGRQFSNSRSEMNVSTLELGDSALYLCASSVLLAGGGNEQFFGPGTRLTVL.